This passage covers 4 T cell receptor beta chains from one sample sequenced in a study of cytomegalovirus exposure and HLA in healthy donors. 13 Jbeta primers and 60 Vbeta primers were used for the PCR. Data came from immunoSEQ multiplex PCR; TCRdb stores just in-frame clones and leaves some out. This sample's table has approximately 110,000 clones. The sequencing sample was made of PBMCs. The origin of the receptors is a man aged 25-45 years in good health and CMV-seronegative.

The chain is built from TRBV4-3 and TRBJ2-5, with TRBD1 identical over 9 bases. This CDR3 comprises 14 residues. Germline CDR1 is LGHNA and CDR2 is YSLEER. Trimming took 8 bases from V and 5 from J; bases not matched to a gene: 9. CDR3 region: CASAEGQGMETQYF. Written as DNA, the CDR3 is TGCGCCAGCGCGGAGGGACAGGGCATGGAGACCCAGTACTTC.

The CDR3 loop reads CASSSYRGVDTEAFF. In DNA form, the CDR3 reads TGCGCCAGCAGCTCCTACAGGGGGGTCGACACTGAAGCTTTCTTT. This chain uses TRBV5-1 with TRBJ1-1; 8 nucleotides align to TRBD1. The junction had 7 bases not matched to a gene; V was cut back by 3 bases and J by 3 bases. CDR1 and CDR2 from the germline V gene are SGHRS and YFSETQ. The CDR3 contains 15 residues.

The chain combines TRBV10-1 with TRBJ2-3; D gene ambiguous. The V gene's germline CDR1 is WNHNN and CDR2 SYGVQD (reference sequence). The CDR3 is 16 amino acids. V lost 2 bases to trimming and J lost 0 bases, with 12 bases between them. The CDR3: CASSEGTWASTDTQYF. The CDR3 bases are TGCGCCAGCAGTGAGGGTACGTGGGCTAGCACAGATACGCAGTATTTT.

J is TRBJ1-2 and V is TRBV30, with 9 bases identical to TRBD1. Unmatched junction bases numbered 5, after V lost 5 bases and J lost 1 base. The length of the CDR3 is 14 residues. Germline CDR1 reads GTSNPN; CDR2 reads SVGIG (reference sequence). The CDR3 sequence is CAWSTGGSNYGYTF. The CDR3 nucleotides read TGTGCCTGGTCGACAGGGGGAAGTAACTATGGCTACACCTTC.